These T cell receptor beta chains were read from a single sample in a study of T cell repertoires in cytomegalovirus infection. TCRdb analysed the reads with MiXCR anew, one entry per CDR3 protein. The table shows hundreds of thousands of distinct CDR3 sequences, with around 9.1% occurring only once. The sample consisted of PBMCs. The receptors were sampled from a human donor in good health (CMV status not recorded). Some clones in this sample may be carry-over from other donors' samples. Each CDR3 is given with its conserved first and last residue. Each record gives: clone size, J gene, V gene, CDR3 length, D gene, CDR3 DNA, CDR3 protein. D genes are given only for firm matches. Clone size is stated in some rows and not others, as once, few, many or a class when expanded.

abundance: many
j_gene: TRBJ1-2
v_gene: TRBV4-3
len: 16
d_gene: NA
CDR3nt: TGCGCCAGCAGCCAAGATCCGGGAAACAGCCCCTATGGCTACACCTTC
CDR3aa: CASSQDPGNSPYGYTF

abundance: many
j_gene: TRBJ1-2
v_gene: TRBV28
len: 14
d_gene: TRBD1
CDR3nt: TGTGCCAGCAGAATGACAGGGGTGGATTATGGCTACACCTTC
CDR3aa: CASRMTGVDYGYTF

abundance: many
j_gene: TRBJ1-1
v_gene: TRBV28
len: 14
d_gene: TRBD1
CDR3nt: TGTGCCAGCAGTAAACAGGGGTTTGGCACTGAAGCTTTCTTT
CDR3aa: CASSKQGFGTEAFF

abundance: many
j_gene: TRBJ2-7
v_gene: TRBV10-3
len: 15
d_gene: TRBD1
CDR3nt: TGTGCCATCAATTCTTTCCGGGACAGCTCCTACGAGCAGTACTTC
CDR3aa: CAINSFRDSSYEQYF

abundance: many
j_gene: TRBJ1-5
v_gene: TRBV27
len: 14
d_gene: NA
CDR3nt: TGTGCCAGCAGTCCCTCTTGGGGGGATCAGCCCCAGCATTTT
CDR3aa: CASSPSWGDQPQHF

abundance: NA
j_gene: TRBJ2-7
v_gene: TRBV7-9
len: 14
d_gene: NA
CDR3nt: TGTGACAGCAGCTTAGGTACGGGGGACAACGAGCAGTACTTC
CDR3aa: CDSSLGTGDNEQYF

abundance: many
j_gene: TRBJ1-2
v_gene: TRBV28
len: 14
d_gene: TRBD1
CDR3nt: TGTGCCAGCAGTACGGGACAGGCGCCCGGTGGCTACACCTTC
CDR3aa: CASSTGQAPGGYTF

abundance: NA
j_gene: TRBJ2-1
v_gene: TRBV19
len: 14
d_gene: NA
CDR3nt: TGTGCCAGTAGTATCCGACAGGGGAGGGATGAGCAGTTCTTC
CDR3aa: CASSIRQGRDEQFF

abundance: NA
j_gene: TRBJ2-1
v_gene: TRBV28
len: 16
d_gene: NA
CDR3nt: TGTGCCAGCAGTCGTGGGGGGACGGGATCCTACAATGAGCAGTTCTTC
CDR3aa: CASSRGGTGSYNEQFF

abundance: NA
j_gene: TRBJ1-5
v_gene: TRBV12-3/TRBV12-4
len: 12
d_gene: NA
CDR3nt: TGTGCCAGCAGTTCCCACAATCAGCCCCAGCATTTT
CDR3aa: CASSSHNQPQHF

abundance: many
j_gene: TRBJ2-5
v_gene: TRBV2
len: 11
d_gene: TRBD2
CDR3nt: TGTGCCACTGGACTAGAGGAGACCCAGTACTTC
CDR3aa: CATGLEETQYF

abundance: many
j_gene: TRBJ1-1
v_gene: TRBV7-8
len: 14
d_gene: NA
CDR3nt: TGTGCCAGCAGCTTAGTGGAGGGGAACACTGAAGCTTTCTTT
CDR3aa: CASSLVEGNTEAFF

abundance: many
j_gene: TRBJ2-1
v_gene: TRBV7-9
len: 8
d_gene: NA
CDR3nt: TGTGCCAGCACGGATCGGTTCTTC
CDR3aa: CASTDRFF

abundance: few
j_gene: TRBJ2-7
v_gene: TRBV18
len: 13
d_gene: TRBD1
CDR3nt: TGTGCCAGCTCACCAGGACAGGGGCTCGAGCAGTACTTC
CDR3aa: CASSPGQGLEQYF

abundance: NA
j_gene: TRBJ2-3
v_gene: TRBV18
len: 15
d_gene: NA
CDR3nt: TGTGCCAGCTCATCTCAACGCAGGGGAACAGATACGCAGTATTTT
CDR3aa: CASSSQRRGTDTQYF

abundance: many
j_gene: TRBJ2-3
v_gene: TRBV25-1
len: 15
d_gene: TRBD1
CDR3nt: TGTGCCAGCAGTGTAGGACAGGGGTGGACAGATACGCAGTATTTT
CDR3aa: CASSVGQGWTDTQYF

abundance: many
j_gene: TRBJ1-5
v_gene: TRBV28
len: 14
d_gene: TRBD1
CDR3nt: TGTGCCAGCACTACCGGGACAGGGAATCAGCCCCAGCATTTT
CDR3aa: CASTTGTGNQPQHF

abundance: few
j_gene: TRBJ2-2
v_gene: TRBV5-4
len: 15
d_gene: TRBD2
CDR3nt: TGTGCCAGCAGCTTGCGGGGGGGTAACACCGGGGAGCTGTTTTTT
CDR3aa: CASSLRGGNTGELFF

abundance: NA
j_gene: TRBJ2-5
v_gene: TRBV28
len: 14
d_gene: NA
CDR3nt: TGTGCCAGCAGGAAACGGGGGTTCCCAGAGACCCAGTACTTC
CDR3aa: CASRKRGFPETQYF

abundance: many
j_gene: TRBJ2-1
v_gene: TRBV7-9
len: 15
d_gene: TRBD2
CDR3nt: TGTGCCAGCAGCATACTAGCGGGGGCCTACAATGAGCAGTTCTTC
CDR3aa: CASSILAGAYNEQFF

abundance: few
j_gene: TRBJ2-7
v_gene: TRBV27
len: 15
d_gene: TRBD2
CDR3nt: TGTGCCAGCAGTCCAGCGGGGGCCACCTCCTACGAGCAGTACTTC
CDR3aa: CASSPAGATSYEQYF

abundance: many
j_gene: TRBJ2-3
v_gene: TRBV28
len: 15
d_gene: NA
CDR3nt: TGTGCCAGCAGTCTGGGACTCTCCAACACAGATACGCAGTATTTT
CDR3aa: CASSLGLSNTDTQYF

abundance: few
j_gene: TRBJ1-1
v_gene: TRBV5-1
len: 15
d_gene: NA
CDR3nt: TGCGCCAGCAGCCCACGTGCATCGTTGAACACTGAAGCTTTCTTT
CDR3aa: CASSPRASLNTEAFF

abundance: NA
j_gene: TRBJ1-2
v_gene: TRBV6-5
len: 15
d_gene: TRBD1
CDR3nt: TGTGCCAGCAGTACGGGGACAGTTACAGGGAGTGGCTACACCTTC
CDR3aa: CASSTGTVTGSGYTF

abundance: many
j_gene: TRBJ2-5
v_gene: TRBV28
len: 15
d_gene: TRBD2
CDR3nt: TGTGCCAGCAGTTTTGATGGACGGGGGGGGGAGACCCAGTACTTC
CDR3aa: CASSFDGRGGETQYF

abundance: many
j_gene: TRBJ2-3
v_gene: TRBV28
len: 12
d_gene: NA
CDR3nt: TGTGCCAGCAGTTTACTTCCCGATACGCAGTATTTT
CDR3aa: CASSLLPDTQYF

abundance: NA
j_gene: TRBJ2-2
v_gene: TRBV6-6
len: 13
d_gene: NA
CDR3nt: TGTGCCAGCAGTTACCGGACCCCCGGGGAGCTGTTTTTT
CDR3aa: CASSYRTPGELFF

abundance: many
j_gene: TRBJ1-5
v_gene: TRBV10-3
len: 13
d_gene: TRBD1
CDR3nt: TGTGCCATTGGGGACAGGGACAATCAGCCCCAGCATTTT
CDR3aa: CAIGDRDNQPQHF

abundance: many
j_gene: TRBJ2-6
v_gene: TRBV11-2
len: 17
d_gene: NA
CDR3nt: TGTGCCAGCAGCTTAGTAGGGCCCACTTCTGGGGCCAACGTCCTGACTTTC
CDR3aa: CASSLVGPTSGANVLTF

abundance: many
j_gene: TRBJ1-2
v_gene: TRBV7-2
len: 11
d_gene: NA
CDR3nt: TGTGCCAGCAGCTTACACGGGGGCTACACCTTC
CDR3aa: CASSLHGGYTF

abundance: many
j_gene: TRBJ1-2
v_gene: TRBV7-3
len: 13
d_gene: NA
CDR3nt: TGTGCCAGCAGCCGAGACAGGAACTATGGCTACACCTTC
CDR3aa: CASSRDRNYGYTF

abundance: many
j_gene: TRBJ1-5
v_gene: TRBV7-8
len: 14
d_gene: NA
CDR3nt: TGTGCCAGCAGCTTACGAGGGCTAGATCAGCCCCAGCATTTT
CDR3aa: CASSLRGLDQPQHF

abundance: many
j_gene: TRBJ2-3
v_gene: TRBV20-1
len: 12
d_gene: NA
CDR3nt: TGCAGTGTTCTAGCATCAGCAGATACGCAGTATTTT
CDR3aa: CSVLASADTQYF

abundance: many
j_gene: TRBJ1-6
v_gene: TRBV7-2
len: 14
d_gene: NA
CDR3nt: TGTGCCAGCAGGGAGGACAGTGAAAATTCACCCCTCCACTTT
CDR3aa: CASREDSENSPLHF

abundance: many
j_gene: TRBJ2-6
v_gene: TRBV5-1
len: 19
d_gene: TRBD2
CDR3nt: TGCGCCAGCAGCTCGGGACTAGCGGGGGCCCACTCTGGGGCCAACGTCCTGACTTTC
CDR3aa: CASSSGLAGAHSGANVLTF

abundance: NA
j_gene: TRBJ2-7
v_gene: TRBV27
len: 13
d_gene: NA
CDR3nt: TGTGCCAGCAGGCCAGGTGGCCCCTACGAGCAGTACTTC
CDR3aa: CASRPGGPYEQYF

abundance: many
j_gene: TRBJ1-2
v_gene: TRBV6-5
len: 16
d_gene: TRBD1
CDR3nt: TGTGCCAGCAGTTACCATGAGGGACAGGGGGCGCGAGGCTACACCTTC
CDR3aa: CASSYHEGQGARGYTF